Listed here is a single T cell receptor (beta chain). Its antigen is still unknown. The method was the immunoSEQ multiplex PCR assay. A mixture of 60 forward primers for TCR Vbeta segments and 13 reverse primers for TCR Jbeta segments was used in the multiplex PCR. A multiplex PCR assay on genomic DNA amplified the CDR3 region of rearranged TCR beta genes. On the Illumina HiSeq System, the amplified TCR beta libraries were sequenced as 87-base-pair reads. As for the authors' bioinformatics: In a later analysis, tens of millions of unique TCR beta chains were counted across the 690 or so repertoires, and roughly 11 million of these chains were shared by at least two donors. A nearest-neighbor algorithm error-corrected the raw reads and collapsed the reads into unique sequences, merging closely related sequences to remove PCR and sequencing errors. Alignment of CDR3 sequences to IMGT reference sequences was used to assign V, D and J gene segments. For a sequence to be retained, at least a six-nucleotide match to both a V gene segment and a J gene segment was required. A rearrangement counted as productive if the CDR3 had no stop codons and remained in frame with V and J, and every other rearrangement counted as non-productive. CDR3 was defined according to IMGT convention as the region running from the second conserved V-encoded cysteine to the conserved J-encoded phenylalanine. The earlier analysis of a few hundred of the donors excluded any sequence lacking an unambiguous match to a single V gene segment. An earlier analysis of under 750 of the donors called V segments functional above 56.7% productive rearrangements and segregating when the between-donor standard deviation exceeded 5%. A statistical classification framework was built to diagnose cytomegalovirus status from the catalog of TCR beta chain sequences. In a later analysis, TCR nucleotide sequences were compared against IMGT/GENE-DB human TR gene sequences so that V and J genes could be assigned. The TCRdist pipeline was used in a later analysis to assign CDR3 sequences and most-parsimonious VDJ recombination scenarios. In a later analysis, each TCR beta chain was defined by its CDR3 amino acid sequence together with its V-gene family, and reads without a unique V-gene family were excluded. To address suspected cross-contamination and a sequencing artifact, a later analysis removed a few hundred highly shared, low-generation-probability nucleotide sequences. A later analysis calculated a clonal expansion index for each public chain from normalized within-repertoire ranks of inferred template counts. Generation probabilities in a later analysis came from a VDJ recombination model fitted to out-of-frame rearrangements, and those results were checked against IGoR. Hypergeometric tests were used in a later analysis to score TCR-TCR, TCR-HLA and TCR-CMV co-occurrence, with a repertoire-size bias correction applied to the TCR pairs. A later analysis estimated false discovery rates by permuting HLA or CMV assignments 20 times. In a later analysis, co-occurring TCRs were grouped using DBSCAN, and TCRdist sequence similarity was added for clustering within HLA-allele-positive subsets. For co-occurrence clustering, repertoires with fewer than 30,000 or more than 120,000 public chains were excluded, along with five or six repertoires with anomalous nucleotide sharing. TCRdb holds this immuneACCESS table with in-frame rearrangements only. Some clones are missing; in checked studies, unresolved V genes explain under half, and the rest has no known cause. The V and J calls and clone size come from that table; D and trimming were worked out from the DNA. In this sample's table one finds approximately 82,000 clones. Clones ranked in the top ten supply approximately 1.5% of the sample.

The germline V gene sets CDR1 to SNHLY and CDR2 to FYNNEI. V is cut back by 5 bases and J by 0 bases, with 12 bases in the junction unmatched. From cysteine to phenylalanine, the CDR3 is 17 amino acids long. Only the CDR3 portion is preserved as DNA: 51 bases, with reading frame beginning at the first base. This sample is part of a study of cytomegalovirus exposure and HLA in healthy donors (dated by TCRdb to about 2017). Looking at the study overall: In an earlier analysis of 587 of the donors, roughly 300 Gb of sequence data and 90 million to 130 million unique TCR beta sequences from about 190 million T cells were reported. An early release that covered fewer than 750 HLA-typed donors contained approximately 300 gigabases of sequencing data and about 84 million unique TCR sequences. Of the roughly 400 genotyped donors, approximately 83% fell in the genetic ancestry cluster associated with self-reported Caucasian donors. The study aimed to test whether signatures of past pathogen exposure could be identified by cataloging public T cell receptors. Using immunosequencing, the study profiled T cell repertoires from 500 to 800 subjects and related those repertoires to cytomegalovirus serostatus. Besides the first cohort of 500 to 700 subjects, a separate validation cohort made up of roughly 120 different subjects was used. High-throughput TCR immunosequencing, statistical association of individual TCRs with disease status, and machine learning were combined to predict cytomegalovirus infection status. A later analysis re-analyzed previously published TCR beta repertoires from roughly 690 donors and added high-resolution HLA genotyping to study TCR occurrence patterns. The later analysis used no new phenotypic data to find candidate immune exposures, relying instead on TCR beta sequences and their occurrence across donors. In an earlier analysis of 500 to 650 of the donors, high-throughput TCR beta sequencing was used to judge whether each TCR beta V gene segment behaved as functional or pseudogenic. Donor age, sex, ethnicity and CMV serostatus were compiled together with the repertoire data. Genome-wide SNP genotypes for about 65% of the 666 donors were used in a later genetic analysis, which treated that subset as a discovery cohort. All discovery cohort repertoires had been generated on a single sequencing platform. HLA typing covered class I and class II loci at four-digit resolution. Typing coverage varied by locus: about 629-640 donors for A, B, C, DRB1 and DQB1; approximately 500 for DQA1; about 570 for DPA1; some 470 for DPB1. Five DR-DQ haplotypes were treated as single units for association and clustering because of strong linkage in the cohort. Among some 410 genotyped donors of the cohort, an average of about 240,000 unique TCR beta nucleotide sequences were sequenced per donor, roughly 18% of them non-productive.

The cohort consisted of some 670 healthy bone marrow donors. All cohort members were sampled while nominally healthy, although unrecorded immune exposures were likely present. The donor tested CMV seronegative and was one of the 352 seronegative cohort members. Each donor provided a peripheral blood sample, and peripheral blood mononuclear cells were used for TCR beta sequencing. Genomic DNA extraction from the blood cell samples was performed with the Qiagen DNeasy Blood Extraction Kit. Broad study findings and their caveats: Most TCR sequences were observed very rarely across donors, whereas some public TCRs were present in many individuals. CMV serostatus was the only immune exposure information available for the cohort. Because HLA typing was unavailable for some donors at each locus, only the typed subset was used in association tests. A later genetic analysis associated a missense DCLRE1C variant with V-gene and J-gene trimming of TCR beta chains, and an independent cohort replicated the association. In a later genetic analysis, fewer N-insertions in productive TCRs were reported among donors in an Asian-associated ancestry cluster than the roughly 640-donor mean. Compared with equally common non-associated chains, HLA-associated TCR beta chains in a later analysis were more clonally expanded and had lower generation probabilities. Because the 87-base-pair reads could not distinguish some IMGT-functional V segments, including TRBV6-2 and TRBV6-3, those segments were excluded. According to the authors, the approach could potentially be generalized to other disease states and immunological phenotypes. Linkage disequilibrium might explain the correlated functional status among segregating V segments, but an unknown experimental factor could not be excluded. According to a later analysis, TCR association rates differed among HLA loci, with DRB1 alleles showing the most associated TCRs and HLA-C alleles showing the fewest. In vitro tests confirmed that a few of the cytomegalovirus-associated TCR beta chains recognize cytomegalovirus antigens. Specific HLA alleles were associated with roughly 16,000 TCR beta sequences at a false discovery rate of 0.05 in a later analysis. Because counts were too low, about 15 rarely observed V segments, including chromosome 9 orphons, were left out of the earlier analysis of 500 to 650 of the donors. Broadly in line with IMGT annotations, most TCR beta V segments showed up in productive rearrangements about 90% or about 30% of the time in an earlier analysis of around 600 of the donors. Strong co-occurrence of HLA alleles, especially DR and DQ, made assigning TCR associations to individual alleles difficult. A further reported finding was that TCR beta sequences accurately predicted the HLA-A and HLA-B alleles for most subjects in the first cohort. In this cohort, only TCR beta chains were sequenced, and detectable features were limited by the absence of alpha or paired-chain data. The study listed over 150 TCR beta chains as associated with cytomegalovirus. Most CMV-associated TCR beta chains appeared to be HLA-restricted in a later analysis, and the HLA associations seemed to be driven largely by CMV exposure. A later analysis reported that several top co-occurrence clusters appeared linked to parvovirus B19, influenza, CMV and Epstein-Barr virus. Presence/absence analyses assumed roughly uniform sequencing depth across donors, an assumption that may not hold. A cluster of highly shared sequence variants was judged likely to be a technical artifact of the sequencing pipeline. The classifier was reported to diagnose cytomegalovirus status with high specificity and sensitivity in both the original cohort and the validation cohort.

The sample taken for sequencing was PBMCs. This chain is built from TRBV2 and TRBJ2-7; the central 8 bases match TRBD2. This TCR derives from an older woman in good health and CMV-seronegative. The CDR3 sequence is CASSLPSGPTHSYEQYF. The nucleotides are TGTGCCAGCAGTCTCCCTAGCGGGCCAACCCACTCCTACGAGCAGTACTTC.